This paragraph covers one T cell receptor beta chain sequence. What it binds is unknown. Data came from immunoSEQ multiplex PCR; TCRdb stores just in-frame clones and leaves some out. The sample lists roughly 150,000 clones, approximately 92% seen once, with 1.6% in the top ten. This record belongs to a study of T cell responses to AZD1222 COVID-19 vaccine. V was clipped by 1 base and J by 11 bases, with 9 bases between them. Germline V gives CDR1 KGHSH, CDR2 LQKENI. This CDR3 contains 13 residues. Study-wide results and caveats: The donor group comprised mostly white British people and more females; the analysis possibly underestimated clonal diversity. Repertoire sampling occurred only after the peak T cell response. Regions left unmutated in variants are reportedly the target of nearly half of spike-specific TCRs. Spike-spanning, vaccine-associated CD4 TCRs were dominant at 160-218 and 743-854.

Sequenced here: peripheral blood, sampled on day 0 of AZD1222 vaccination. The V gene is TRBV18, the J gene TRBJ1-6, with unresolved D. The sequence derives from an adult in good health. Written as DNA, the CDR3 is TGTGCCAGCTCACCACAGGGTCGTCCACCCCTCCACTTT. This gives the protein CASSPQGRPPLHF.